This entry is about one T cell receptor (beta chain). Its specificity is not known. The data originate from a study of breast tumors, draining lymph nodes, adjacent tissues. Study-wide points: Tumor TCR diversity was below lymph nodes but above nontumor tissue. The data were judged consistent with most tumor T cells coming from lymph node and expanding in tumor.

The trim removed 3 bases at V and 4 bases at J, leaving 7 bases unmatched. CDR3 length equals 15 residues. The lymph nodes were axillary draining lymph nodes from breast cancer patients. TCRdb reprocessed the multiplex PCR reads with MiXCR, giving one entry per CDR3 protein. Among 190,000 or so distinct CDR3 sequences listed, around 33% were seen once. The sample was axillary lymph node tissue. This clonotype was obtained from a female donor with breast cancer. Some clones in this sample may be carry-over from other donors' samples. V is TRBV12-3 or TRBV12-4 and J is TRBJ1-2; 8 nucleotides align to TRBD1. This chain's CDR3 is CASSFAGTGTYGYTF. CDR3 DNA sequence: TGTGCCAGCAGTTTCGCGGGGACAGGTACCTATGGCTACACCTTC.